This T cell receptor beta chain was sequenced for a study of blood T cell repertoires in COVID-19 (dated by TCRdb to about 2020). Context from the whole study: Samples covering the acute and convalescent phases of COVID-19 were provided by collaborators in the United States, Italy and Spain. The prospective study material was composed of cDNA or gDNA derived from T cells, B-cell-depleted T cells, or PBMCs. Subjects who had been exposed to COVID-19, were actively infected with it, or had recovered from it provided the deeply sampled blood TCRbeta repertoires that made up the dataset. The repertoires were made available in a free public database intended to serve as a resource for research on the immune response to SARS-CoV-2. The samples were drawn from two sources: the first 160 participants of the ongoing ImmuneRACE study, and about 1,300 subjects contributed by 6 global collaborators. A de-identified subject ID, COVID-19 status, age in years and sex were almost always included in the sample metadata. HLA class I and class II types, where available, came from metadata supplied by the sample provider rather than from assay-based typing. Study-level results and caveats: The amount of clinical and demographic metadata varied by source and participant and was provided uncurated.

The CDR3 measures 15 amino acids from cysteine to phenylalanine. Here the CDR3 DNA is all that survives: 45 bases in frame from base 1. The germline V gene (reference sequence) provides CDR1 LNHDA and CDR2 SQIVND. The trim is 7 bases for V and 0 bases for J, with a gap of 13 bases between the germline ends. The immunoSEQ Assay, a bias-controlled multiplex PCR, was used to amplify TCRbeta CDR3 regions from genomic DNA. The original pipeline was this. Nucleated cell counts per sample were estimated from amplification of reference gene primers within the assay. Sequence reads were collapsed and filtered to measure the absolute abundance of every unique TCRbeta CDR3 rearrangement. For each sample, productive Simpson clonality was calculated as the square root of Simpson's diversity index across productive rearrangements. TCRdb carries this immuneACCESS record with in-frame sequences only. Its versions omit some clonotypes, under half of them owing to an unresolved V gene in the studies checked, with the rest unexplained. V, J and clone size are taken as reported in that table, and D and trimming were inferred from the DNA itself. The sample table lists tens of thousands of clones, around 90% of them with a count of one. Jointly, the top ten make up 3% to 4% of the sample.

This clone was seen a handful of times. This receptor's antigen is unknown. No base quality values were provided; no much bigger clone lies one nucleotide off. Whole blood was collected in K2EDTA tubes by collaborating institutions according to the institutions' own protocols. For TCRbeta analysis, collaborator samples were shipped as frozen whole blood, as isolated PBMCs, or as DNA extracted from either sample type. Material for sequencing was peripheral blood. The rearrangement joined TRBV19 to TRBJ1-5, and TRBD1 may be the D gene, going by 6 matching bases. The TCR comes from a man aged 45 to 65 with acute or convalescent COVID-19. CDR3 reads: CASTPGTYSNQPQHF. The DNA sequence follows: TGTGCCAGTACCCCCGGGACATATAGCAATCAGCCCCAGCATTTT.